A selection of T cell receptor beta chains follows, all from one sample in a study of beta chain features in type 1 diabetes. The assay was immunoSEQ multiplex PCR, and TCRdb's table has in-frame clones only and misses some. The top ten hold around 0.12% of the sample, which has around 600,000 clones, over 10% seen once. Sequenced sample: naive CD4+ T cells from blood. These receptor sequences come from a young man with type 1 diabetes. CDR3s include the opening cysteine and the closing phenylalanine or tryptophan. Fields, in order: CDR3 DNA, CDR3 protein, D gene, J gene, V gene, clone size. D genes are given only for firm matches. Size is omitted from some rows. Given values are once, few, many or a class for expanded clones.

CDR3nt: TGTGCCAGCAGCGCTTACAGGGATTCGGACAATGAGCAGTTCTTC
CDR3aa: CASSAYRDSDNEQFF
d_gene: .
j_gene: TRBJ2-1
v_gene: TRBV9
abundance: .

CDR3nt: TGTGCCAGCAGCAACCCTGCGGCTAGCGGGGGGATGTACCAAGAGACCCAGTACTTC
CDR3aa: CASSNPAASGGMYQETQYF
d_gene: TRBD2
j_gene: TRBJ2-5
v_gene: TRBV11-3
abundance: .

CDR3nt: TGTGCCAGCAGCTTTCTATTGCCAGGCGGCGAGACCCAGTACTTC
CDR3aa: CASSFLLPGGETQYF
d_gene: .
j_gene: TRBJ2-5
v_gene: TRBV7-9
abundance: few

CDR3nt: TGTGCCAGCAGCGTAGCTGGGTTTCAAGAGACCCAGTACTTC
CDR3aa: CASSVAGFQETQYF
d_gene: .
j_gene: TRBJ2-5
v_gene: TRBV9
abundance: .

CDR3nt: TGTGCCAGCAGAGGGACAGAACTCTCCTACGAGCAGTACTTC
CDR3aa: CASRGTELSYEQYF
d_gene: TRBD1
j_gene: TRBJ2-7
v_gene: TRBV7-2
abundance: few

CDR3nt: TGTGCCAGCAGCGTATCCTCCCATGAGCAGTTCTTC
CDR3aa: CASSVSSHEQFF
d_gene: .
j_gene: TRBJ2-1
v_gene: TRBV9
abundance: .

CDR3nt: TGTGCCAGCAGCCAGCTTCGCGGGGGATCACCAGAGACCCAGTACTTC
CDR3aa: CASSQLRGGSPETQYF
d_gene: TRBD2
j_gene: TRBJ2-5
v_gene: TRBV7-9
abundance: few

CDR3nt: TGTGCCAGCATTGACAGGGGCAATCAGCCCCAGCATTTT
CDR3aa: CASIDRGNQPQHF
d_gene: TRBD1
j_gene: TRBJ1-5
v_gene: TRBV28
abundance: .

CDR3nt: TGTGCCAGCAACCACGGGACAAACCCCCTCTATGGCTACACCTTC
CDR3aa: CASNHGTNPLYGYTF
d_gene: .
j_gene: TRBJ1-2
v_gene: TRBV6-6
abundance: few

CDR3nt: TGTGCCAGCAGCCGTTCTAGCGGCCAAGAGACCCAGTACTTC
CDR3aa: CASSRSSGQETQYF
d_gene: TRBD2
j_gene: TRBJ2-5
v_gene: TRBV7-2
abundance: .

CDR3nt: TGTGCCAGCAGTTTATCAAGGACAACAACCACAGATACGCAGTATTTT
CDR3aa: CASSLSRTTTTDTQYF
d_gene: .
j_gene: TRBJ2-3
v_gene: TRBV27
abundance: few